Included here is one T cell receptor beta chain sequence, with context. With 6 bases removed from V and 7 bases from J, the gap between germline ends came to 13 bases. The CDR3 length is 12 residues. Per the germline V gene, CDR1 is MDHEN and CDR2 is SYDVKM. The data derive from a study of cytomegalovirus exposure and HLA in healthy donors. Donors came from a validation cohort of over a hundred subjects, distinct from the first 666-subject cohort. Sequencing was performed with immunoSEQ multiplex PCR; in TCRdb, only in-frame clones are kept and a portion is missing. The table lists 130,000 to 150,000 clones, roughly 86% of them singletons.

V and J are TRBV28 and TRBJ2-7; D perhaps matches TRBD2 (5 bases). Sequencing input: PBMCs. This clonotype was sampled from a man in his late teens or twenties in good health and CMV-seropositive. CDR3 sequence (DNA): TGTGCCAGCAGCCGAGGGAAACTAGAGCAGTACTTC. It specifies CASSRGKLEQYF.